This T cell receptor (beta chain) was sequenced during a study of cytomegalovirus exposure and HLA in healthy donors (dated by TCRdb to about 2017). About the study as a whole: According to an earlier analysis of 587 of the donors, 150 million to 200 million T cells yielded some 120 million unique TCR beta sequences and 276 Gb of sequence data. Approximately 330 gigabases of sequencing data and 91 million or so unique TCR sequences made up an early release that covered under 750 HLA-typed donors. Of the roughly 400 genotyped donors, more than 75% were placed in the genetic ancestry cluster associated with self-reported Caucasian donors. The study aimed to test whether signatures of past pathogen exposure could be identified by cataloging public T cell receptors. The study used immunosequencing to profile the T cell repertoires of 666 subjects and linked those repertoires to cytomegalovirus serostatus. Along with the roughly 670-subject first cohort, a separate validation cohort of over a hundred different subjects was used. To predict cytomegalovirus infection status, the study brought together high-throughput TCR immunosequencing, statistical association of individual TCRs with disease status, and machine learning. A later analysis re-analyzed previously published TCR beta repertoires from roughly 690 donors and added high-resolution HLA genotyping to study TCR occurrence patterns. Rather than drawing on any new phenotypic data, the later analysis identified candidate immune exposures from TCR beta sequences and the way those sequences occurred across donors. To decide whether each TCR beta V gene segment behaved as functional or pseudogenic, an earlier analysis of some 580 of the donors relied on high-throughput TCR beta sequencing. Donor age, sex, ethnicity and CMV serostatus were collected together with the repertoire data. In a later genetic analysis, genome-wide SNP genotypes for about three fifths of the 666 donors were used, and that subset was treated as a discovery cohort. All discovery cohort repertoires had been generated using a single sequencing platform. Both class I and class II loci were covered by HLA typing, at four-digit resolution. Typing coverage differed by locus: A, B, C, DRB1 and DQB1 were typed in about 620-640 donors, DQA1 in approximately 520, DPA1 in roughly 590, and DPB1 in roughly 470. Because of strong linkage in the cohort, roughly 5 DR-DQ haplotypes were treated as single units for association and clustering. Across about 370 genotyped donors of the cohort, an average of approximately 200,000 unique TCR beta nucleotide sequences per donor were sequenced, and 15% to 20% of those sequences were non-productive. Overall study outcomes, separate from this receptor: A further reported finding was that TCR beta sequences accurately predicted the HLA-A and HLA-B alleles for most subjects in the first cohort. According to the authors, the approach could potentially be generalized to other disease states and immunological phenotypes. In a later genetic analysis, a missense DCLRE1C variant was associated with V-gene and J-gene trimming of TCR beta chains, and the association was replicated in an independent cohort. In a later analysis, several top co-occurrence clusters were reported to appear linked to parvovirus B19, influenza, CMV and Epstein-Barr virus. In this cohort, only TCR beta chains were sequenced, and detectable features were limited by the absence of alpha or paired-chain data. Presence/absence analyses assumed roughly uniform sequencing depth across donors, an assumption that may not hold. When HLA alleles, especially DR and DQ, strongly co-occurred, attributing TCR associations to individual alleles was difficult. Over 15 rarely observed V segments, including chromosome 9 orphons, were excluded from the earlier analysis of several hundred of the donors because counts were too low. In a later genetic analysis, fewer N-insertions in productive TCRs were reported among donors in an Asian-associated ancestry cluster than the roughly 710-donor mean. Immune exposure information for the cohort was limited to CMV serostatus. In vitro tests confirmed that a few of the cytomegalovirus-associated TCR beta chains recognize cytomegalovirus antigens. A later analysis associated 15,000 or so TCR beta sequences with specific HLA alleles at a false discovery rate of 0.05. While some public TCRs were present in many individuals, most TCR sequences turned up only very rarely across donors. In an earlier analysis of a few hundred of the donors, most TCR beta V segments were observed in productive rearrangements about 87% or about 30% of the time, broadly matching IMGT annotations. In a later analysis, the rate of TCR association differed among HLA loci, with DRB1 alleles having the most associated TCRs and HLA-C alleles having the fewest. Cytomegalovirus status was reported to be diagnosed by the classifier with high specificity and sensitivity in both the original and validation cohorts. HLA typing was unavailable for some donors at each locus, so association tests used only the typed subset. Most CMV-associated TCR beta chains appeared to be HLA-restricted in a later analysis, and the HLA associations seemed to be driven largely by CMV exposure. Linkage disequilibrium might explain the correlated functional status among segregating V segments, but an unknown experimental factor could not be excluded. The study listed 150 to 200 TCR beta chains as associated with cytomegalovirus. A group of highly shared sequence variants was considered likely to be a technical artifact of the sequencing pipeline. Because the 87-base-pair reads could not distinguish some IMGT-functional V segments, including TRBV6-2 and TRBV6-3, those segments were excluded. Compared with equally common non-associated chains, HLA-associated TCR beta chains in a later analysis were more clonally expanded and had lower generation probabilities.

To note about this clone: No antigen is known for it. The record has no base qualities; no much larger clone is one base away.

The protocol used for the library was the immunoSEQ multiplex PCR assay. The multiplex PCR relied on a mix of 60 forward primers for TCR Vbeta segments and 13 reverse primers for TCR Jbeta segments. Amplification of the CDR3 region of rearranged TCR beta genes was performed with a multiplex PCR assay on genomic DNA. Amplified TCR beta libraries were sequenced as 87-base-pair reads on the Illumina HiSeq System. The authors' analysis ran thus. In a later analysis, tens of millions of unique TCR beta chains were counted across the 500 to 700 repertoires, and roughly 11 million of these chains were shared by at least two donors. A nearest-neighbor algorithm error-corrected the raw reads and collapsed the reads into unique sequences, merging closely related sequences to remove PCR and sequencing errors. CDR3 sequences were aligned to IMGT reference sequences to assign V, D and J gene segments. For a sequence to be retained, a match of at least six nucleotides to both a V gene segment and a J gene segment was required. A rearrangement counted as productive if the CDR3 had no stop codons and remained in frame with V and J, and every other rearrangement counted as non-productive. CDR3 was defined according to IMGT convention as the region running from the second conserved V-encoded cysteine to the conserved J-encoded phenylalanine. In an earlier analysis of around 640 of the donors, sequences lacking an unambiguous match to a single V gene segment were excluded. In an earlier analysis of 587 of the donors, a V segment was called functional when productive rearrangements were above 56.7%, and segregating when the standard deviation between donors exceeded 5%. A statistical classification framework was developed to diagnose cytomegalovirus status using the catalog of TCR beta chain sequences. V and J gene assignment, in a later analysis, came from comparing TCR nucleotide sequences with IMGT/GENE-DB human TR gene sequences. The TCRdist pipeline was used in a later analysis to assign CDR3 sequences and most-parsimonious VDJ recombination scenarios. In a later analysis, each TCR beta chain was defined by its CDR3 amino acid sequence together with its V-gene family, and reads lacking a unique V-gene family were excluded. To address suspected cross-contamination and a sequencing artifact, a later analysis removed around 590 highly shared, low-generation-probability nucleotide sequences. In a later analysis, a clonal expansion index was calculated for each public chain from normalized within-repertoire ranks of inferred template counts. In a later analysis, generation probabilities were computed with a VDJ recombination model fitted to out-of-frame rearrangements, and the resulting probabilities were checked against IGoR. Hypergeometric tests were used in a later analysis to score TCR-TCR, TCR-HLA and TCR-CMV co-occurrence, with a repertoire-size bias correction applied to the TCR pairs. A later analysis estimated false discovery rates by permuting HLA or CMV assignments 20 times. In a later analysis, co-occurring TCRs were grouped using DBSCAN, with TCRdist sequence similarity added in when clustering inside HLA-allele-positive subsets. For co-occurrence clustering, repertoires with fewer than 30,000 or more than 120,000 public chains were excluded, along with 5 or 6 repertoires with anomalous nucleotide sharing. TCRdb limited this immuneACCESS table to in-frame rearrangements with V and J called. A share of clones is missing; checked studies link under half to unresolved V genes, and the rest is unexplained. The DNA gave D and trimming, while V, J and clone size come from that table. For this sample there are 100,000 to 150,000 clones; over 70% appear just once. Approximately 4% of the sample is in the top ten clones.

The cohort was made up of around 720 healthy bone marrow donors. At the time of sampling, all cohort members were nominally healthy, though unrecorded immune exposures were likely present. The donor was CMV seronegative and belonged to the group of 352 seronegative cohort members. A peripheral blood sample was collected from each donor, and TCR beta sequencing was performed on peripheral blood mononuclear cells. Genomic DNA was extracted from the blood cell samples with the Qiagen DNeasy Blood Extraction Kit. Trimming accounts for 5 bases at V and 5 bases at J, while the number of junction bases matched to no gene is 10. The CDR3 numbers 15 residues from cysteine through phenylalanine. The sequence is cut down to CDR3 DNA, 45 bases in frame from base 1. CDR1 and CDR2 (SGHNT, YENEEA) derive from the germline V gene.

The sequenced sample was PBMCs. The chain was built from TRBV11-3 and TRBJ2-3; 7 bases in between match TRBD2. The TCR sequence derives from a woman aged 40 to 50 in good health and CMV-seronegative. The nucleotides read TGTGCCAGCAGCCCTGGGGGGGAGGGCCAAGATACGCAGTATTTT. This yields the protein CASSPGGEGQDTQYF.